The TCR beta chain under discussion was sequenced for a study of T cells in Graves' hyperthyroidism and ophthalmopathy. Study-level findings and limits: The blood repertoire included most of the expanded thyroid clonotypes above 0.001. The model made its ophthalmopathy prediction, and onset followed a median roughly 6.5 months later. Stable hyperthyroidism was told apart from ophthalmopathy by a model built on 13 V-J features.

It was uncontrolled infection, other autoimmune disease, pregnancy or lactation that excluded patients. This clonotype was seen repeatedly, ten times or more. Its antigen remains unknown. Authors of the study amplified TCR beta CDR3 regions from RNA transcripts. An initial round of RT-PCR targeting the TCR CDR3 relied on the HTBI primer set. TCRdb analysed the multiplex PCR reads with MiXCR anew, one entry per CDR3 protein. The data contain approximately 610,000 distinct CDR3 sequences, roughly 14% of them singletons. Germline loops: CDR1 LGHNA, CDR2 YSLEER. The CDR3 is made up of 15 amino acids. With 1 base removed from V and 6 bases from J, the gap between germline ends came to 13 bases.

The clonotype was recovered from a woman in her 40s with Graves' ophthalmopathy. The J gene is TRBJ2-1, the V gene TRBV4-3; D unclear. Source material: blood. Written as DNA, the CDR3 is TGCGCCAGCAGCCAAGGACTCCCGCCAACCAATGAGCAGTTCTTC. It yields the protein CASSQGLPPTNEQFF.